A selection of T cell receptor beta chains follows, all from one sample in a study of cytotoxic CD8 clonotypes in ibrutinib-treated CLL. The method was immunoSEQ multiplex PCR; TCRdb's version includes in-frame clones alone and lacks a portion of them. The table records 250,000 to 350,000 clones, around 76% of them present only once. Sequenced here: PBMCs, sampled at disease progression, from a patient treated with ibrutinib. The receptor source for this set is a human donor with chronic lymphocytic leukemia. Both conserved end residues are part of each CDR3. A D gene is named only where the DNA matches it firmly. The size field is filled for only some rows; it gives once, few, many or a size class.

size	V	D	J	DNA	CDR3
once	TRBV9	TRBD1	TRBJ1-2	TGTGCCAGCAGCGTAGCAGGGGGTTATGGCTACACCTTC	CASSVAGGYGYTF
few	TRBV6-5	NA	TRBJ2-7	TGTGCCAGCAGTTACAGGCAGGGGCTCTACGAGCAGTACTTC	CASSYRQGLYEQYF
NA	TRBV28	NA	TRBJ1-2	TGTGCCAGCAGCCTAGGTCCAAGTGGGCCCTATGGCTACACCTTC	CASSLGPSGPYGYTF
few	TRBV5-1	TRBD1	TRBJ1-1	TGCGCCAGCAGCTCTACAGGGGATGGAGGAACTGAAGCTTTCTTT	CASSSTGDGGTEAFF
NA	TRBV28	NA	TRBJ1-4	TGTGCCAGCAGTTTATCCGGGGGTGGTGAAAAACTGTTTTTT	CASSLSGGGEKLFF
NA	TRBV18	NA	TRBJ1-2	TGTGCCAGCTCACCCTCGAGGGGGGATAACTATGGCTACACCTTC	CASSPSRGDNYGYTF
NA	TRBV28	TRBD2	TRBJ2-1	TGTGCCAGCAGGACTAGCGGCTACAATGAGCAGTTCTTC	CASRTSGYNEQFF
NA	TRBV4-1	TRBD1	TRBJ2-7	TGCGCCAGCAGCCGCGGACAGGGGACCGTCTACGAGCAGTACTTC	CASSRGQGTVYEQYF
NA	TRBV4-1	NA	TRBJ1-3	TGCGCCAGCAGCCGCGGACATTTCTCTGGAAACACCATATATTTT	CASSRGHFSGNTIYF
NA	TRBV28	NA	TRBJ1-1	TGTGCCAGCAGGCCAGTTAGCTTCCCTGAAGCTTTCTTT	CASRPVSFPEAFF
NA	TRBV15	TRBD1	TRBJ1-2	TGTGCCACCAGCTCAGATCTAGGGGACAGGCACTATGGCTACACCTTC	CATSSDLGDRHYGYTF
NA	TRBV5-4	TRBD1	TRBJ1-2	TGTGCCAGCAGCTCCCGGCAGGGGGCGGCTAACTATGGCTACACCTTC	CASSSRQGAANYGYTF
NA	TRBV5-1	TRBD2	TRBJ2-7	TGCGCCAGCAGCGACCGGAGCGGGGGGGTATTAAACGAGCAGTACTTC	CASSDRSGGVLNEQYF
few	TRBV11-2	TRBD1	TRBJ1-5	TGTGCCAGCAGCTTAGGACAGGGGCTACAGCAGCCCCAGCATTTT	CASSLGQGLQQPQHF
NA	TRBV19	TRBD1	TRBJ1-1	TGTGCCAGTAGTCCTCGACAGGGAATGAACACTGAAGCTTTCTTT	CASSPRQGMNTEAFF
NA	TRBV5-1	NA	TRBJ1-1	TGCGCCAGCAGCTTGAATCCGTTGAACACTGAAGCTTTCTTT	CASSLNPLNTEAFF
NA	TRBV2	TRBD1	TRBJ1-6	TGTGCCAGCAGTGATCTTCTAAAGATTTTCGACAGGGGGAGTTCACCCCTCCACTTT	CASSDLLKIFDRGSSPLHF
few	TRBV6-6	NA	TRBJ2-1	TGTGCCAGCAGTTACGGGCAGACCAATGAGCAGTTCTTC	CASSYGQTNEQFF
few	TRBV20-1	NA	TRBJ2-7	TGCAGTGCTAGGGGGACGGTCGAGCAGTACTTC	CSARGTVEQYF
NA	TRBV28	NA	TRBJ2-4	TGTGCCAGCAGTTTTCGGTCAGGGGTTCAGTACTTC	CASSFRSGVQYF
NA	TRBV7-9	TRBD1	TRBJ2-4	TGTGCCAGCAGCTTCCCAGGACAGGGAAGCATTCAGTACTTC	CASSFPGQGSIQYF
once	TRBV5-1	NA	TRBJ1-4	TGCGCCAGCAGCACCGCCAGCGGGGCCCAAGGTGAAAAACTGTTTTTT	CASSTASGAQGEKLFF
NA	TRBV29-1	TRBD1	TRBJ1-1	TGCAGCGTTGACCGGACAGGGGCTGAAGCTTTCTTT	CSVDRTGAEAFF
once	TRBV6-1	NA	TRBJ1-2	TGTGCCAGCAGTGAATGGAACAGGGTGTGGAAGGGCTACACCTTC	CASSEWNRVWKGYTF
NA	TRBV7-2	NA	TRBJ2-7	TGTGCCAGCAGCTTAGGTAGACAGTCCTACGAGCAGTACTTC	CASSLGRQSYEQYF
few	TRBV9	NA	TRBJ1-2	TGTGCCAGCAGCCTCGGGACTAGCTATGGCTACACCTTC	CASSLGTSYGYTF
NA	TRBV9	TRBD1	TRBJ2-1	TGTGCCAGCAGCCATTCCACTACAGGGGGCTGGTACAATGAGCAGTTCTTC	CASSHSTTGGWYNEQFF
few	TRBV5-1	NA	TRBJ2-1	TGCGCCAGCAGCTTGGGACTTTACAATGAGCAGTTCTTC	CASSLGLYNEQFF
NA	TRBV13	TRBD2	TRBJ2-7	TGTGCCAGCAGCTTAGGTAGCGGGAGATCACTCGAGCAGTACTTC	CASSLGSGRSLEQYF
NA	TRBV7-2	TRBD1	TRBJ2-1	TGTGCCAGCAGCTACCCCGTAGAACGACAGGGTCTCTACAATGAGCAGTTCTTC	CASSYPVERQGLYNEQFF
NA	TRBV18	TRBD1	TRBJ1-2	TGTGCCAGCTCACCACGTCAGGGGGATGGCTACACCTTC	CASSPRQGDGYTF
NA	TRBV5-1	TRBD1	TRBJ1-4	TGCGCCAGCAGCCCCTGGGACAGGGGGCCAACTAATGAAAAACTGTTTTTT	CASSPWDRGPTNEKLFF
NA	TRBV2	NA	TRBJ1-1	TGTGCCAGCTTGTCGGCGGGAGGGGCTGAAGCTTTCTTT	CASLSAGGAEAFF
NA	TRBV5-4	TRBD1	TRBJ1-1	TGTGCCAGCACCCTTCAGGGGGGAACTGAAGCTTTCTTT	CASTLQGGTEAFF
few	TRBV7-6	NA	TRBJ2-3	TGTGCCAGCAGCCCCATCGGGATAGATACGCAGTATTTT	CASSPIGIDTQYF
NA	TRBV7-9	NA	TRBJ1-6	TGTGCCAGCAGCTCTCAGGGGACGAAATCACCCCTCCACTTT	CASSSQGTKSPLHF
NA	TRBV11-2	TRBD2	TRBJ2-1	TGTGCCAGCAGCGTAACTAGCGAGTACAATGAGCAGTTCTTC	CASSVTSEYNEQFF
NA	TRBV7-3	TRBD1	TRBJ1-2	TGTGCCAGCAGCTTCGTTACAGGGGATGGCTACACCTTC	CASSFVTGDGYTF
NA	TRBV6-1	TRBD2	TRBJ2-2	TGTGCCAGCAGAGGGACTAGCGACACCGGGGAGCTGTTTTTT	CASRGTSDTGELFF
NA	TRBV2	NA	TRBJ1-5	TGTGCCAGCAGTGAAGAGACAATATCAGGACAGCCCCAGCATTTT	CASSEETISGQPQHF
NA	TRBV19	NA	TRBJ1-6	TGTGCCAGTAGTAGAGGGGATTACGATTTTAATTCACCCCTCCACTTT	CASSRGDYDFNSPLHF
NA	TRBV15	TRBD1	TRBJ1-1	TGTGCCACCAGCTCACGGGACAGGGTCACTGAAGCTTTCTTT	CATSSRDRVTEAFF